Below, 20 T cell receptor beta chains from the same sample are listed, as sequenced in a study of Ad26.COV2.S vaccination and SARS-CoV-2 variants. Here immunoSEQ multiplex PCR was the method, and the copy in TCRdb shows in-frame clones only, minus some. The data contain around 310,000 clones, about 90% of them singletons. Treatment meaning: 15 to 20 received Ad26.COV2.S at low or high dose, single or two shots; roughly five received placebo; per-sample allocation not given. All samples were drawn on day 63, counting from the first vaccine or placebo injection. The specimen comprised peripheral blood, sampled in a trial of Ad26.COV2.S vaccine versus placebo. All receptors derive from a person between 18 and 65 years old who received the Ad26.COV2.S COVID-19 vaccine or a placebo.

This clone was recorded only once. The chain combines TRBV27 with TRBJ2-2; D is undetermined. Trimming removed 8 bases from V and 3 bases from J, with 4 bases in between. CDR1 and CDR2 (germline): MNHEY, SMNVEV (reference sequence). The CDR3 runs 11 residues. The CDR3 spells CASHDTGELFF. The CDR3 coding sequence is TGTGCCAGCCATGACACCGGGGAGCTGTTTTTT.

Written as DNA, the CDR3 is TGTGCCAGCAGCTTGTTCGGGTCCAACACTGAAGCTTTCTTT. It codes for CASSLFGSNTEAFF. The chain combines TRBV5-6 with TRBJ1-1, with D hard to call. CDR1 and CDR2 (germline): SGHDT, YYEEEE. The CDR3 runs 14 residues. V was trimmed by 1 base and J by 2 bases, leaving 9 bases between them.

The V gene is TRBV5-8, the J gene TRBJ1-5, with D perhaps TRBD1 (5 bases). Per germline, CDR1 SGHTS and CDR2 YDEGEE. V dropped 4 bases and J dropped 3 bases, with 20 bases sitting between them. The CDR3 sequence is 17 residues long. The CDR3 DNA follows: TGTGCCAGCAGCGACGAAAGAGTGGGACTTTACAATCAGCCCCAGCATTTT. Protein: CASSDERVGLYNQPQHF.

The chain uses TRBV5-1 and TRBJ2-3; the D gene could be TRBD1 or TRBD2 (5 bases each). Trimming stripped 4 bases from V and 4 bases from J, with 13 bases between. In germline, CDR1 is SGHRS, CDR2 YFSETQ. The CDR3 has 14 residues. The CDR3 DNA follows: TGCGCCAGCAGCCCGGGACCCACAGCAGATACGCAGTATTTT. It codes for CASSPGPTADTQYF.

The chain has TRBV19 and TRBJ2-4; D is ambiguous. Per germline, CDR1 LNHDA and CDR2 SQIVND (reference sequence). CDR3 length: 14 amino acids. V dropped 5 bases and J dropped 9 bases, with 17 bases sitting between them. The CDR3 is CASSPLGPGFIQYF. CDR3 nucleotide sequence: TGTGCCAGTAGTCCCCTGGGTCCTGGATTCATTCAGTACTTC.

The chain couples TRBV27 to TRBJ2-3; weak D call: TRBD1 (6 bases). Germline-derived CDR1 and CDR2 are MNHEY and SMNVEV (reference sequence). Trimming stripped 4 bases from V and 12 bases from J, with 20 bases between. The CDR3 is 14 amino acids. DNA for the CDR3: TGTGCCAGCAGTTCCGGGACACCGAACTCTTTTCAGTATTTT. This codes for CASSSGTPNSFQYF.

The V call is TRBV7-3, the J call TRBJ2-3; 7 positions agree with TRBD2. Unmatched junction bases numbered 2, after V lost 0 bases and J lost 2 bases. Germline lookup yields CDR1 SGHTA and CDR2 FQGTGA. The CDR3 sequence is 15 residues long. The chain's CDR3 is CASSLTGLPTDTQYF. DNA for the CDR3: TGTGCCAGCAGCTTAACGGGACTACCCACAGATACGCAGTATTTT.

Regarding this clone: Within the sample, other DNA sequences also encode this same CDR3. The V and J genes are TRBV12-3 or TRBV12-4 and TRBJ1-5; possibly TRBD1 for D (5 bases). The CDR3 is 12 residues long. V lost 1 base to trimming and J lost 7 bases, with 5 bases between them. The CDR3, as DNA: TGTGCCAGCAGTTTAGGGGGGCAGCCCCAGCATTTT. It yields the protein CASSLGGQPQHF.

In its sample, this clone was seen a few times. This chain links TRBV11-2 with TRBJ2-7; maybe TRBD1 (6 bases). The germline V gene has CDR1 SGHAT and CDR2 FQNNGV. Trimming left V 5 bases short and J 0 bases short, with 8 bases between. The CDR3 extends over 13 amino acids. The CDR3 DNA follows: TGTGCCAGCAGCCGGACAGTCTCCTACGAGCAGTACGTC. Protein product: CASSRTVSYEQYV.

This clone was counted a few times. J is TRBJ2-6 and V is TRBV29-1; D is possibly TRBD2 (5 bases). CDR1 is SQVTM and CDR2 is ANQGSEA in the germline V gene. The CDR3 sequence is 16 residues long. V lost 4 bases and J lost 5, with 18 bases in between. The chain's CDR3 is CSVAGRGELRANVLTF. The CDR3 bases are TGCAGCGTTGCGGGGAGAGGTGAGCTCCGGGCCAACGTCCTGACTTTC.

Notes on this clone: Different DNA sequences within this sample yield the same CDR3. V and J are TRBV7-2 and TRBJ1-1; D not resolved. The CDR3 contains 14 residues. The V end lost 0 bases, the J end lost 0 bases, and 5 bases lay between the germline ends. The germline gives CDR1 SGHTA, CDR2 FQGNSA. CDR3 sequence: CASSLAGMNTEAFF. The CDR3 DNA reads as TGTGCCAGCAGCTTAGCTGGCATGAACACTGAAGCTTTCTTT.

This rearrangement joins TRBV5-1 to TRBJ1-1; D may be TRBD1 (5 bases). The CDR3 length is 14 residues. Germline V gives CDR1 SGHRS, CDR2 YFSETQ. Trimming cost V 4 bases and J 1 base, with 11 bases left between them. DNA for the CDR3: TGCGCCAGCAGCGAAAACGGACAGAACACTGAAGCTTTCTTT. This gives the protein CASSENGQNTEAFF.

This clone is a singleton in its sample. This chain uses TRBV10-1 with TRBJ1-1; TRBD1 agrees at 8 bases. CDR3 length: 15 residues. Trimming removed 0 bases from V and 6 bases from J; junction bases left unmatched: 6. Germline V gene sequence: CDR1 WNHNN, CDR2 SYGVQD (reference sequence). CDR3 DNA sequence: TGCGCCAGCAGTGAGTCGGGACAGGCCTTTGCTGAAGCTTTCTTT. It codes for CASSESGQAFAEAFF.

V usage is TRBV27 and J usage is TRBJ1-6, with 7 bases aligning to TRBD1. V was pared by 3 bases and J by 7 bases, with 6 bases of the junction left unmatched. Germline V gene lookup returns CDR1 MNHEY and CDR2 SMNVEV (reference sequence). CDR3 length: 15 amino acids. The CDR3 DNA reads TGTGCCAGCAGTTTGGACAGGCTGAGGAATTCACCCCTCCACTTT. This encodes CASSLDRLRNSPLHF.

The chain is built from TRBV30 and TRBJ1-5; TRBD1 matches 9 bases. With V trimmed by 2 bases and J by 5 bases, 4 bases remained unmatched. CDR1 and CDR2 (germline): GTSNPN, SVGIG (reference sequence). The CDR3 extends over 14 amino acids. Written as DNA, the CDR3 is TGTGCCTGGAGTCCGGGACAGGGAGATCAGCCCCAGCATTTT. It codes for CAWSPGQGDQPQHF.

The chain is built from TRBV7-2 and TRBJ2-7; a possible D gene is TRBD2 (5 bases). Germline V gene sequence: CDR1 SGHTA, CDR2 FQGNSA. The CDR3 has 15 residues. The ends were cut back, 1 base at V and 2 bases at J, with 12 bases in the middle. The DNA of the CDR3 is TGTGCCAGCAGCTTAGACGGGATCCGAACCTACGAGCAGTACTTC. Translating it yields CASSLDGIRTYEQYF.

The chain combines TRBV2 with TRBJ2-4, with D unresolved. CDR1 is SNHLY, CDR2 FYNNEI, per germline. Trimming left V 3 bases short and J 0 bases short, with 6 bases between. This CDR3 region has 14 residues. The CDR3: CASSERLAKNIQYF. The CDR3 coding sequence is TGTGCCAGCAGTGAGCGGCTAGCCAAAAACATTCAGTACTTC.

The CDR3 DNA is TGTGCCAGCAGCATGACTCATGGCTACACCTTC. This codes for CASSMTHGYTF. The chain has TRBV28 and TRBJ1-2; D gene ambiguous. The V gene lost 6 bases and the J gene lost 6 bases, with 8 bases spanning the gap. The CDR3 runs to 11 residues. Germline CDR1 reads MDHEN; CDR2 reads SYDVKM.

The chain joins TRBV29-1 to TRBJ1-1; tentative D call: TRBD1 (5 bases). The CDR3 consists of 12 residues. Germline V lookup: CDR1 SQVTM, CDR2 ANQGSEA. Trimming pared 5 bases from V and 4 bases from J, leaving 11 bases between. CDR3 nucleotide sequence: TGCAGCGTTTGGGGCTCGGGCACTGAAGCTTTCTTT. The encoded protein is CSVWGSGTEAFF.

The sample holds a few counts of this clone. The DNA for the CDR3 is TGTGCCAGCAACCCCGCGACAGGGGCCATCTATGGCTACACCTTC. Protein sequence: CASNPATGAIYGYTF. The chain links TRBV5-6 to TRBJ1-2; 8 bases fit TRBD1. Germline values: CDR1 SGHDT, CDR2 YYEEEE. J lost 4 bases, V lost 6 bases, and 11 bases had no gene match. The CDR3 covers 15 residues. The full variable domain, with the rest looked up from reference TRBV5-6 and TRBJ1-2, is DAGVTQSPTHLIKTRGQQVTLRCSPKSGHDTVSWYQQALGQGPQFIFQYYEEEERQRGNFPDRFSGHQFPNYSSELNVNALLLGDSALYLCASNPATGAIYGYTFGSGTRLTVV.